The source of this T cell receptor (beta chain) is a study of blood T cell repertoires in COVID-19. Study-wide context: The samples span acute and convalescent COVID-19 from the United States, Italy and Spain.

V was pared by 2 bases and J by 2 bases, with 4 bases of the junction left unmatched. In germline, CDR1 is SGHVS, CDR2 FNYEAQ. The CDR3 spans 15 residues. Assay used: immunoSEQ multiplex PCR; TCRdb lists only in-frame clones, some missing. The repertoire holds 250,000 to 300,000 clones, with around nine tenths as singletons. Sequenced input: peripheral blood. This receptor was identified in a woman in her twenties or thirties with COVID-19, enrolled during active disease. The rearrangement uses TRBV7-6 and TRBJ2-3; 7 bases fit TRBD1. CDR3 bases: TGTGCCAGCAGCTTACTAACAGGGGACACAGATACGCAGTATTTT. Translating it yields CASSLLTGDTDTQYF. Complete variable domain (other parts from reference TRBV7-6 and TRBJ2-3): GAGVSQSPRYKVTKRGQDVALRCDPISGHVSLYWYRQALGQGPEFLTYFNYEAQQDKSGLPNDRFSAERPEGSISTLTIQRTEQRDSAMYRCASSLLTGDTDTQYFGPGTRLTVL.